These 23 T cell receptor beta chains came from one sample sequenced in a study of cytomegalovirus exposure and HLA in healthy donors. PCR involved 60 Vbeta and 13 Jbeta primers. The method was immunoSEQ multiplex PCR; TCRdb's version includes in-frame clones alone and lacks a portion of them. The sample shows under 130,000 clones, 55% to 65% of them seen only once. The specimen was PBMCs. The receptors here all came from a man aged 25-45 years in good health and CMV-seropositive.

The rearrangement joins TRBV5-1 to TRBJ1-5, with 11 bases lining up with TRBD1. CDR1 and CDR2 (germline): SGHRS, YFSETQ. The V segment lost 4 bases and the J segment 5 bases; nucleotides outside the gene matches: 5. CDR3 length: 15 amino acids. The CDR3 nucleotides read TGCGCCAGCAGCCCAGGGACAGGGGGGTATCAGCCCCAGCATTTT. Translated: CASSPGTGGYQPQHF.

The genes are TRBV5-6 and TRBJ2-1, with 8 bases matching TRBD1. The CDR3 spans 16 residues. The V segment lost 4 bases and the J segment 6 bases; nucleotides outside the gene matches: 12. Germline V gene lookup returns CDR1 SGHDT and CDR2 YYEEEE. This CDR3 is CASSAYGQGPSNEQFF. In DNA, the CDR3 is TGTGCCAGCAGCGCATATGGACAGGGACCCAGCAATGAGCAGTTCTTC.

The chain recombines TRBV28 with TRBJ2-4; TRBD2 might be the D (6 bases). The V gene's germline CDR1 is MDHEN and CDR2 SYDVKM. V lost 2 bases, J lost 7 bases, and 6 bases lay in between. This CDR3 contains 12 residues. The CDR3 reads CASSLGGNIQYF. The CDR3 nucleotides are TGTGCCAGCAGTTTAGGGGGGAACATTCAGTACTTC.

This clone was counted only a few times. The V call is TRBV7-9, the J call TRBJ2-1; TRBD2 matches at 10 bases. Germline loops: CDR1 SEHNR, CDR2 FQNEAQ (reference sequence). The CDR3 length is 16 residues. With 5 bases clipped from V and 8 bases from J, the junction kept 12 bases outside the gene matches. CDR3 DNA: TGTGCCAGCAGCAATGAATCTAGCGGGGGACGTCATGAGCAGTTCTTC. It is translated as CASSNESSGGRHEQFF.

This clone was observed a few times. The chain combines TRBV18 with TRBJ2-7; 7 positions agree with TRBD1. The CDR3 is made up of 15 amino acids. With 4 bases clipped from V and 4 bases from J, the junction kept 10 bases outside the gene matches. CDR1 is KGHSH and CDR2 is LQKENI in the germline V gene. The CDR3 DNA reads TGTGCCAGCTCACAGACAGGGCGAGGACTTTACGAGCAGTACTTC. Protein product: CASSQTGRGLYEQYF.

This clone was detected a few times. V gene TRBV10-3 combines with J gene TRBJ2-7; tentative D call: TRBD1 (5 bases). Germline V CDR1 and CDR2: ENHRY, SYGVKD. V was pared by 0 bases and J by 5 bases, with 11 bases between. The CDR3 spans 14 residues. CDR3: CAISESTRVNEQYF. The CDR3, as DNA: TGTGCCATCAGTGAGTCGACCAGGGTCAACGAGCAGTACTTC.

The chain couples TRBV6-4 to TRBJ2-1; 7 bases are a match to TRBD2. Trimming took 0 bases from V and 4 from J; bases not matched to a gene: 3. This CDR3 comprises 15 residues. Germline V lookup: CDR1 MRHNA, CDR2 SNTAGT. The CDR3, as DNA: TGTGCCAGCAGTGACTCGGGCGGGGGTTACAATGAGCAGTTCTTC. Translating gives CASSDSGGGYNEQFF.

The chain links TRBV2 to TRBJ2-7; the D gene is possibly TRBD2 (6 bases). CDR1 is SNHLY, CDR2 FYNNEI, per germline. V was pared by 3 bases and J by 2 bases, with 14 bases between. This CDR3 is 15 amino acids long. The CDR3 loop is CASSDPLGGTYEQYF. In DNA, the CDR3 is TGTGCCAGCAGTGACCCACTCGGGGGTACCTACGAGCAGTACTTC.

This clone has more than one count but fewer than ten. The chain employs TRBV5-4 and TRBJ1-2; TRBD1 matches 7 bases. V was pared by 4 bases and J by 13 bases, with 13 bases of the junction left unmatched. The CDR3 loop spans 13 amino acids. Germline-derived CDR1 and CDR2 are SGHNT and YYREEE (reference sequence). CDR3 sequence: CASSQGTAPDSTF. CDR3 nucleotide sequence: TGTGCCAGCAGCCAAGGGACAGCCCCGGATTCCACCTTC.

As DNA, the CDR3 is TGTGCCAGCAGCTTACGAGGAGGCGAGCAGTACTTC. Its protein is CASSLRGGEQYF. The chain carries TRBV7-9 and TRBJ2-7, with D perhaps TRBD2 (5 bases). V lost 2 bases, J lost 6 bases, and 8 bases lay in between. Germline V CDR1 and CDR2: SEHNR, FQNEAQ (reference sequence). CDR3 length: 12 residues.

V and J are TRBV6-1 and TRBJ1-2; D gene ambiguous. CDR1 is MNHNS, CDR2 SASEGT, per germline. Trimming shortened V by 2 bases and J by 4 bases, and 14 bases separated the two germline ends. This CDR3 contains 15 residues. CDR3 residues: CASSERGAKLYGYTF. In nucleotides, the CDR3 is TGTGCCAGCAGTGAACGGGGAGCGAAGCTCTATGGCTACACCTTC.

The J gene is TRBJ1-2, the V gene TRBV29-1; no reliable D call. This CDR3 comprises 11 residues. Germline CDR1 is SQVTM and CDR2 is ANQGSEA. Trimming removed 7 bases at V and 2 bases at J, with 8 bases between. Here the CDR3 DNA reads TGCAGCGGTGGCCAAAACTATGGCTACACCTTC. Amino acids: CSGGQNYGYTF.

A few counts support this clone. CDR3: CAWSHRDRGYQPQHF. In nucleotides, the CDR3 is TGTGCCTGGAGTCATCGGGACAGGGGCTATCAGCCCCAGCATTTT. J is TRBJ1-5 and V is TRBV30, with 10 bases aligning to TRBD1. Germline-derived CDR1 and CDR2 are GTSNPN and SVGIG (reference sequence). V shed 2 bases and J 5 bases; nucleotides not matched to a gene: 6. This CDR3 is built from 15 residues. The full variable domain, rest sourced from reference TRBV30 and TRBJ1-5, is SQTIHQWPATLVQPVGSPLSLECTVEGTSNPNLYWYRQAAGRGLQLLFYSVGIGQISSEVPQNLSASRPQDRQFILSSKKLLLSDSGFYLCAWSHRDRGYQPQHFGDGTRLSIL.

The V and J genes are TRBV5-1 and TRBJ1-4; D perhaps matches TRBD1 (5 bases). Germline V gives CDR1 SGHRS, CDR2 YFSETQ. The CDR3 sequence is 15 residues long. Trimming removed 0 bases at V and 10 bases at J, with 16 bases between. The CDR3 DNA reads as TGCGCCAGCAGCTTGGAGGGCCAGGGTCAAGGAAAACTGTTTTTT. It specifies CASSLEGQGQGKLFF.

The V gene is TRBV7-9, the J gene TRBJ2-5, with 7 bases fitting TRBD1. The CDR3 runs to 16 residues. The ends lost 5 bases at V and 1 base at J; junction bases unmatched: 10. The germline V gene has CDR1 SEHNR and CDR2 FQNEAQ (reference sequence). The chain's CDR3 is CASSLQTGSPQETQYF. In nucleotides, the CDR3 is TGTGCCAGCAGCCTTCAGACAGGGTCCCCCCAAGAGACCCAGTACTTC. Full variable domain (remainder filled in from reference TRBV7-9 and TRBJ2-5): DTGVSQNPRHKITKRGQNVTFRCDPISEHNRLYWYRQTLGQGPEFLTYFQNEAQLEKSRLLSDRFSAERPKGSFSTLEIQRTEQGDSAMYLCASSLQTGSPQETQYFGPGTRLLVL.

The chain is built from TRBV6-4 and TRBJ1-6; weak D call: TRBD1 (6 bases). V lost 4 bases and J lost 10, with 17 bases in between. The CDR3 is made up of 15 amino acids. Germline CDR1 MRHNA, CDR2 SNTAGT. The CDR3 sequence: CASSAAAGVKSPLHF. The DNA of the CDR3 is TGTGCCAGCAGTGCCGCGGCAGGGGTAAAATCACCCCTCCACTTT.

The rearrangement links TRBV30 to TRBJ1-5; TRBD1 aligns across 9 bases. Germline V lookup: CDR1 GTSNPN, CDR2 SVGIG (reference sequence). The length of the CDR3 is 13 residues. The junction had 3 bases not matched to a gene; V was cut back by 5 bases and J by 4 bases. CDR3 DNA sequence: TGTGCCTGGGGACAGGGGAAGAATCAGCCCCAGCATTTT. It yields the protein CAWGQGKNQPQHF.

This chain uses TRBV10-1 with TRBJ2-7; 7 nucleotides agree with TRBD1. J gave up 2 bases and V 5 bases, and 6 bases lay outside the gene matches. Germline CDR1 reads WNHNN; CDR2 reads SYGVQD (reference sequence). The CDR3 totals 14 residues. The CDR3 DNA follows: TGCGCCAGCAGTACCGGGACAGCTACCTACGAGCAGTACTTC. Its translation is CASSTGTATYEQYF.

This sequence joins TRBV6-5 and TRBJ2-2; TRBD1 agrees at 8 bases. Trimming removed 6 bases from V and 4 bases from J; junction bases left unmatched: 7. Germline lookup yields CDR1 MNHEY and CDR2 SVGAGI. The CDR3 is made up of 15 amino acids. The CDR3 region has the DNA TGTGCCAGCAGACCCAGGGGGCGAAGCACCGGGGAGCTGTTTTTT. Protein sequence: CASRPRGRSTGELFF.

The V call is TRBV21-1, the J call TRBJ2-7; TRBD2, as called in the table, went unchecked against the DNA. TRBV21-1 is designated a pseudogene. The CDR3 is made up of 15 amino acids. The CDR3 loop reads CASSKEAGSSYEQYF. CDR3 DNA sequence: TGTGCCAGCAGCAAAGAAGCGGGGTCCTCCTACGAGCAGTACTTC.

V usage is TRBV11-1 and J usage is TRBJ2-2; D uncertain. The CDR3 contains 13 residues. Germline V lookup: CDR1 SGHAT, CDR2 FQDESV (reference sequence). Trimming cost V 5 bases and J 3 bases, with 7 bases left between them. CDR3 DNA: TGTGCCAGCAGCCCAGGCGACACCGGGGAGCTGTTTTTT. The encoded protein is CASSPGDTGELFF.

As to this clone: At one of its ends the junction is not consistent with the germline gene, which may arise from a read error. Additional DNA sequences in this sample encode the identical CDR3. The chain combines TRBV7-9 with TRBJ2-2; 8 nucleotides agree with TRBD2. Germline CDR1 is SEHNR and CDR2 is FQNEAQ (reference sequence). The CDR3 contains 16 residues. The CDR3 spells CASSFPGGVNTGELFF. CDR3 DNA: TGTGCCAGCAGCTTCCCCGGGGGGGTTAACACCGGGGAACTGTTTTTT.

This clone came up once. The J gene is TRBJ1-4, the V gene TRBV10-3, with D unresolved. V dropped 8 bases and J dropped 8 bases, with 9 bases sitting between them. CDR1 is ENHRY and CDR2 is SYGVKD in the germline V gene. The CDR3 length is 11 residues. The CDR3 region is CAIGSGEKLFF. DNA for the CDR3: TGTGCCATCGGATCGGGGGAAAAACTGTTTTTT.